These 20 T cell receptor beta chains share one sample of origin, sequenced in a study of cytomegalovirus exposure and HLA in healthy donors. The PCR employed 60 Vbeta primers together with 13 Jbeta primers. The table came from immunoSEQ multiplex PCR; TCRdb's copy has only in-frame clones and leaves some out. The sample holds approximately 130,000 clones, about 75% seen once. The specimen was PBMCs. The receptors stem from a middle-aged woman in good health and CMV-seronegative.

V is TRBV5-4 and J is TRBJ2-5; 8 bases agree with TRBD2. This CDR3 is 15 amino acids long. Trimming took 0 bases from V and 5 from J; bases not matched to a gene: 6. From germline, CDR1 is SGHNT and CDR2 YYREEE (reference sequence). DNA of the CDR3: TGTGCCAGCAGCTTGGGCCTAGCGGGTGTGGAGACCCAGTACTTC. Translating it yields CASSLGLAGVETQYF.

This clone has only a few counts. The chain links TRBV7-9 to TRBJ2-7, with 11 positions matching TRBD1. The V segment lost 6 bases and the J segment 4 bases; nucleotides outside the gene matches: 8. CDR3 length: 15 amino acids. CDR1 and CDR2 from the germline V gene are SEHNR and FQNEAQ (reference sequence). CDR3 DNA sequence: TGTGCCAGCAGGGCCGCCGGGACAGGGGGGTACGAGCAGTACTTC. Translation gives CASRAAGTGGYEQYF.

The chain uses TRBV6-1 and TRBJ1-1; D is possibly TRBD1 (5 bases). V lost 11 bases and J lost 1, with 14 bases in between. The CDR3 length is 13 residues. Germline values: CDR1 MNHNS, CDR2 SASEGT. CDR3 residues: CAGSDRPNTEAFF. The CDR3 DNA reads TGTGCCGGGTCAGACAGACCGAACACTGAAGCTTTCTTT.

This chain joins TRBV10-2 and TRBJ2-3; no firm D call. The CDR3 is 11 amino acids. Germline values: CDR1 WSHSY, CDR2 SAAADI. Trimming removed 9 bases from V and 8 bases from J, with 12 bases in between. The CDR3 loop is CASNLESTQYF. The CDR3 region has the DNA TGCGCCAGTAATCTAGAGAGTACGCAGTATTTT.

The rearrangement uses TRBV11-1 and TRBJ1-1; 7 positions agree with TRBD1. The length of the CDR3 is 18 residues. In germline, CDR1 is SGHAT, CDR2 FQDESV (reference sequence). With 1 base clipped from V and 5 bases from J, the junction kept 16 bases outside the gene matches. The CDR3 nucleotides are TGTGCCAGCAGCTTAGGGAAGGGGGCCTACACTGGGGAGACTGAAGCTTTCTTT. Protein sequence: CASSLGKGAYTGETEAFF.

This clone turned up a few times. This chain uses TRBV11-2 with TRBJ1-1; 8 nucleotides line up with TRBD1. This CDR3 comprises 15 residues. Germline trimming cut 4 bases from V and 6 bases from J; bases unmatched to any gene: 10. Germline CDR1 SGHAT, CDR2 FQNNGV. The CDR3 here is CASSSRTGKVSEAFF. The CDR3 region has the DNA TGTGCCAGCAGCTCCCGGACAGGGAAAGTCTCTGAAGCTTTCTTT.

V is TRBV4-2 and J is TRBJ2-3; D gene unclear. In germline, CDR1 is LGHNA, CDR2 YNFKEQ. V shed 4 bases and J shed 6 bases, with 8 bases lying between them. The CDR3 covers 12 residues. The CDR3 here is CASSPGSDTQYF. The CDR3 nucleotides are TGTGCCAGCAGCCCCGGTTCCGATACGCAGTATTTT.

J is TRBJ2-5 and V is TRBV7-8, with D perhaps TRBD1 (5 bases). The J call is in doubt because the DNA end fits TRBJ2-7 better. Per the germline V gene, CDR1 is SGHVS and CDR2 is FQNEAQ. The CDR3 has 13 amino acids. This CDR3 reads CASSPRTYYEQYF. In DNA form, the CDR3 reads TGTGCCAGCAGTCCCCGGACATACTACGAGCAGTACTTC.

The rearrangement joins TRBV5-1 to TRBJ1-1, with a possible D match to TRBD1 (6 bases). CDR3 size: 14 residues. Trimming left V 6 bases short and J 5 bases short, with 17 bases between. Germline CDR1 reads SGHRS; CDR2 reads YFSETQ. The CDR3 nucleotides read TGCGCCAGCACCTCGTCGGGGGGCTCGACTGAAGCTTTCTTT. This gives the protein CASTSSGGSTEAFF. Complete variable domain (other parts from reference TRBV5-1 and TRBJ1-1): KAGVTQTPRYLIKTRGQQVTLSCSPISGHRSVSWYQQTPGQGLQFLFEYFSETQRNKGNFPGRFSGRQFSNSRSEMNVSTLELGDSALYLCASTSSGGSTEAFFGQGTRLTVV.

This clone was recorded at least ten times. J is TRBJ2-5 and V is TRBV5-4; D ambiguous. The CDR3 extends over 17 amino acids. V was shortened by 4 bases and J by 5 bases, with 24 bases between the two germline ends. Germline V gene lookup returns CDR1 SGHNT and CDR2 YYREEE (reference sequence). The CDR3 loop is CASSRRNTTFFWETQYF. For the CDR3, the DNA is TGTGCCAGCAGCCGGCGAAATACTACGTTCTTCTGGGAGACCCAGTACTTC.

This clone has a handful of counts. The chain has TRBV11-1 and TRBJ2-5; 11 positions agree with TRBD2. The CDR3 covers 15 residues. J gave up 5 bases and V 5 bases, and 7 bases lay outside the gene matches. Germline CDR1 is SGHAT and CDR2 is FQDESV (reference sequence). The CDR3 coding sequence is TGTGCCAGCAGCCCACGACTAGCGGGGAAGGAGACCCAGTACTTC. Protein sequence: CASSPRLAGKETQYF.

The chain employs TRBV10-3 and TRBJ2-3; TRBD2 aligns across 9 bases. Germline V gene sequence: CDR1 ENHRY, CDR2 SYGVKD. V was pared by 9 bases and J by 0 bases, with 7 bases of the junction left unmatched. The CDR3 is made up of 15 amino acids. Here the CDR3 DNA reads TGTGCCATGGGAGGACTAGCGCCAAGCACAGATACGCAGTATTTT. Its protein is CAMGGLAPSTDTQYF.

This clone was found many times. The chain links TRBV4-2 to TRBJ2-2; D not resolved. From germline, CDR1 is LGHNA and CDR2 YNFKEQ. The CDR3 contains 14 residues. Between the trimmed V and J ends, which lost 0 bases and 1 base, there was a span of 3 bases. In nucleotides, the CDR3 is TGTGCCAGCAGCCAAGACATGAACACCGGGGAGCTGTTTTTT. Protein: CASSQDMNTGELFF.

This clone appeared once. The chain employs TRBV2 and TRBJ2-7; no reliable D call. The CDR3 covers 12 residues. The V gene's germline CDR1 is SNHLY and CDR2 FYNNEI. The V gene lost 8 bases and the J gene lost 6 bases, with 14 bases spanning the gap. The CDR3 loop reads CASRTTKAEQYF. In DNA, the CDR3 is TGTGCCAGCCGTACAACTAAGGCCGAGCAGTACTTC.

V usage is TRBV27 and J usage is TRBJ1-4, with D uncertain. Germline values: CDR1 MNHEY, CDR2 SMNVEV (reference sequence). Trimming took 6 bases from V and 5 from J, leaving 13 bases between them. The CDR3 has 14 residues. The DNA for the CDR3 is TGTGCCAGCAGGCCGGCGGCGCGGAATGAAAAACTGTTTTTT. Translated: CASRPAARNEKLFF.

The chain combines TRBV7-3 with TRBJ2-2; 8 bases are a match to TRBD1. The V and J ends lost 5 bases and 3 bases, in that order; junction bases with no gene match: 5. Germline V gene sequence: CDR1 SGHTA, CDR2 FQGTGA. CDR3 size: 15 residues. For the CDR3, the DNA is TGTGCCAGCAGCCAAGACAGGGGAGACACCGGGGAGCTGTTTTTT. It translates to CASSQDRGDTGELFF.

The chain employs TRBV28 and TRBJ1-2; 11 nucleotides line up with TRBD1. Germline V gene sequence: CDR1 MDHEN, CDR2 SYDVKM. The length of the CDR3 is 16 residues. V shed 1 base and J 6 bases; nucleotides not matched to a gene: 7. Here the CDR3 reads CASSLLTGTGGDGYTF. The CDR3 DNA is TGTGCCAGCAGTTTATTGACCGGGACAGGGGGTGATGGCTACACCTTC.

The J gene is TRBJ1-1, the V gene TRBV7-9; tentative D call: TRBD1 (6 bases). CDR1 SEHNR and CDR2 FQNEAQ come from the germline V gene (reference sequence). V lost 4 bases and J 1 base, leaving 10 bases between the germline ends. This CDR3 is built from 14 residues. Here the CDR3 DNA reads TGTGCCAGCAGCTCCGAAGGGGGGAACACTGAAGCTTTCTTT. Residues: CASSSEGGNTEAFF.

This clone was seen a few times. The V gene is TRBV6-5, the J gene TRBJ1-1; D is perhaps TRBD1 (5 bases). The CDR3 has 14 amino acids. V was trimmed by 7 bases and J by 0 bases, leaving 12 bases between them. Per the germline V gene, CDR1 is MNHEY and CDR2 is SVGAGI. CDR3 in amino acids: CASTQGGMNTEAFF. The CDR3 DNA sequence: TGTGCCAGCACCCAGGGAGGGATGAACACTGAAGCTTTCTTT.

This clone was counted between two and nine times. This chain joins TRBV5-1 and TRBJ2-4; TRBD1 aligns across 12 bases. CDR1 SGHRS and CDR2 YFSETQ come from the germline V gene. With 3 bases clipped from V and 5 bases from J, the junction kept 9 bases outside the gene matches. CDR3 size: 17 residues. In nucleotides, the CDR3 is TGCGCCAGCAGCTACGCCCCGGGACAGGGGGCCCAAAACATTCAGTACTTC. Protein sequence: CASSYAPGQGAQNIQYF.